This T cell receptor (beta chain) was recorded in a study of T cell responses to AZD1222 COVID-19 vaccine. Assay used: immunoSEQ multiplex PCR; TCRdb lists only in-frame clones, some missing. The data contain about 120,000 clones, just over 85% of them singletons. In the case of this clone: The antigen is not known.

Study results and caveats: Vaccine-associated CD4 TCRs spanned spike, dominant at 160-218 and 743-854. Samples come after the peak T cell response, not at day 14. Spike-specific TCR breadth and depth went up after people got two AZD1222 doses.

The CDR3 runs 15 residues. CDR1 is SGHTA and CDR2 is FQGNSA in the germline V gene. The ends were cut back, 5 bases at V and 4 bases at J, with 15 bases in the middle. The starting material was peripheral blood, obtained on day 0 of AZD1222 vaccination. This sequence was found in an adult in good health. This chain joins TRBV7-2 and TRBJ1-3; TRBD1 is a possible D gene (6 bases). In DNA, the CDR3 is TGTGCCAGCAGCCTCGCCAGGGGCGGCGGAAACACCATATATTTT. The encoded protein is CASSLARGGGNTIYF.